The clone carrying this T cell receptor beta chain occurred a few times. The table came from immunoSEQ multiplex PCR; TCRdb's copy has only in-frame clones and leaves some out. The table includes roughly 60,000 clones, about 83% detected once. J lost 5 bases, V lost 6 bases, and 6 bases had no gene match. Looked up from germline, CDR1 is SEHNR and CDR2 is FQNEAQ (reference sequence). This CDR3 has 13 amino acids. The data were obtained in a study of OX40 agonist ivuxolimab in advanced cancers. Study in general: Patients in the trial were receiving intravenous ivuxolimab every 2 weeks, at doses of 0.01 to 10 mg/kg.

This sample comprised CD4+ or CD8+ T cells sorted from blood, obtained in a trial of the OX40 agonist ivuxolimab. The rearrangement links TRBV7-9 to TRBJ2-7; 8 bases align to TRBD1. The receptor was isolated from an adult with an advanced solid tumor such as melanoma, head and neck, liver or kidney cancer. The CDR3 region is CASSPRGRNEQYF. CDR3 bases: TGTGCCAGCAGTCCCAGGGGGCGGAACGAGCAGTACTTC.